This TCR beta chain came from a study of T-cell memory formation after mild COVID-19. In the study overall: Clusters of TCRs were largely donor specific.

TCRdb itself ran the 5' RACE reads through MiXCR, one entry per CDR3 protein. The sample lists tens of thousands of distinct CDR3 sequences, about 15% occurring once. This clonotype showed up just a few times. As yet, its antigen is unknown. Points from the study as a whole: Pre-infection memory already had some responding clones, implying cross-reactive memory joined. Clones contracting day 15 to 85 were balanced CD4/CD8; later expanders leaned CD4+. CD4+ contracting clones were found mainly in CM and EM, and CD8+ ones in EMRA.

The CDR3 contains 14 residues. Looked up from germline, CDR1 is LNHDA and CDR2 is SQIVND (reference sequence). Trimming took 4 bases from V and 6 from J, leaving 13 bases between them. Sequencing used PBMCs or a T cell subset sorted from them (not recorded which). V usage is TRBV19 and J usage is TRBJ2-1, with D perhaps given as TRBD1 or TRBD2 (5 bases each). The receptor was isolated from a man in his late teens or twenties who had mild COVID-19 (a few samples of this study predate the infection). Cell type and time point are not known. This CDR3 reads CASSNVGGFNEQFF. As DNA, the CDR3 is TGTGCCAGTAGTAACGTTGGGGGTTTCAATGAGCAGTTCTTC.